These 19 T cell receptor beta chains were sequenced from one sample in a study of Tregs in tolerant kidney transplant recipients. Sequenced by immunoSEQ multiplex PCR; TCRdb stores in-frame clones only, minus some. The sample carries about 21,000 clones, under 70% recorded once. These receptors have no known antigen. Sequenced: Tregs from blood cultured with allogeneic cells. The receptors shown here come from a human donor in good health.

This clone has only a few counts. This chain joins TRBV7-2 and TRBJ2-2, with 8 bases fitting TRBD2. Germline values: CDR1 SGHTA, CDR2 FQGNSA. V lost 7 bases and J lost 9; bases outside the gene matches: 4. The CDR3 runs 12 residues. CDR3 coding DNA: TGTGCCAGCACCCGGGGGGGGTGGGAGCTGTTTTTT. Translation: CASTRGGWELFF.

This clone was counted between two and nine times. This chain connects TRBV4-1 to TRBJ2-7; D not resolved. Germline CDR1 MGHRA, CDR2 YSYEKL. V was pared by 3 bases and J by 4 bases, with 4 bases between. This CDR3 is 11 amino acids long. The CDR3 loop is CASSHGYEQYF. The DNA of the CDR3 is TGCGCCAGCAGCCACGGGTACGAGCAGTACTTC.

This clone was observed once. CDR3 region: CASSPWTGGAGAFF. The CDR3 nucleotides read TGTGCCAGCAGCCCCTGGACAGGGGGCGCCGGAGCTTTCTTT. The chain couples TRBV7-8 to TRBJ1-1; the match to TRBD1 covers 11 bases. The CDR3 spans 14 residues. Trimming at V came to 5 bases and at J to 10 bases, leaving 9 bases not matched to a gene. Germline values: CDR1 SGHVS, CDR2 FQNEAQ.

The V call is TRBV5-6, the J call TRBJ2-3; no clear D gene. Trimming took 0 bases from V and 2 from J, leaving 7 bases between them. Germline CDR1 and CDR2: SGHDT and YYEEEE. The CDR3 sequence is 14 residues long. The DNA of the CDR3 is TGTGCCAGCAGCTTGGCCTGGGTCACAGATACGCAGTATTTT. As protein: CASSLAWVTDTQYF.

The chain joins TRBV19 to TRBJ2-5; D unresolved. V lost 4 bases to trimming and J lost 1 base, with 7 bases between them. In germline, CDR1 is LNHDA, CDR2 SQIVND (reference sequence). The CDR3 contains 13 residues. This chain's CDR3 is CASSKLGQETQYF. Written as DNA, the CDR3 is TGTGCCAGTAGTAAGCTAGGCCAAGAGACCCAGTACTTC. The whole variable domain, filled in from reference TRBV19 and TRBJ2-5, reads DGGITQSPKYLFRKEGQNVTLSCEQNLNHDAMYWYRQDPGQGLRLIYYSQIVNDFQKGDIAEGYSVSREKKESFPLTVTSAQKNPTAFYLCASSKLGQETQYFGPGTRLLVL.

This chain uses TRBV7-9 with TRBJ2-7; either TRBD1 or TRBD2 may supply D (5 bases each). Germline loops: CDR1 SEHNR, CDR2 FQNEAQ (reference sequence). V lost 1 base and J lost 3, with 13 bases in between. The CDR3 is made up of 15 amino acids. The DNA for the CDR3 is TGTGCCAGCAGCTTAGAGGTGGGGACGGACTACGAGCAGTACTTC. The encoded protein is CASSLEVGTDYEQYF.

CDR3 DNA sequence: TGTGCCAGCAGCCGAAGATGGGGGACGGGTGGGGCCAACGTCCTGACTTTC. Translated: CASSRRWGTGGANVLTF. This chain links TRBV2 with TRBJ2-6; D is possibly TRBD1 or TRBD2 (5 bases each). The CDR3 has 17 amino acids. Per the germline V gene, CDR1 is SNHLY and CDR2 is FYNNEI. V lost 6 bases and J 3 bases, leaving 18 bases between the germline ends.

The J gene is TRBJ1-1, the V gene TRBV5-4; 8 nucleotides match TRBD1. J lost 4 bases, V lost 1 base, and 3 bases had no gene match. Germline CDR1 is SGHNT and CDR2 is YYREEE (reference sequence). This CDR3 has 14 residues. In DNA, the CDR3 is TGTGCCAGCAGCTTGACAGGGGGAGGCACTGAAGCTTTCTTT. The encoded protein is CASSLTGGGTEAFF.

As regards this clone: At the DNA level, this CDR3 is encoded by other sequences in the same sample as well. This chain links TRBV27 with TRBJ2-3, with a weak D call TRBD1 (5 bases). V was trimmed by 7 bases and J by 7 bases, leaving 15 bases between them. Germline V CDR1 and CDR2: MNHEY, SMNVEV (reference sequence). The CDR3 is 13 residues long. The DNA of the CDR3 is TGTGCCAGCAAACCAGGGCCGGTTTATACGCAGTATTTT. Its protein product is CASKPGPVYTQYF.

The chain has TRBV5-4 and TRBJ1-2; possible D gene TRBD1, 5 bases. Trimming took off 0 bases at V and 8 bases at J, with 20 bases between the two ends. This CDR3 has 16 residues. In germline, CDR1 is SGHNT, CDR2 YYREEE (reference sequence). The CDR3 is CASSLGGSGELEGYTF. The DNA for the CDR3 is TGTGCCAGCAGCTTGGGGGGTTCGGGGGAGTTGGAGGGCTACACCTTC.

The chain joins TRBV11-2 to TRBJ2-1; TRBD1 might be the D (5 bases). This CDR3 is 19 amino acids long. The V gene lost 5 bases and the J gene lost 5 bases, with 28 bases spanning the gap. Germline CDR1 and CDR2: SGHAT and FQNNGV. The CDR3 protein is CASSPLRTQLSIGNNEQFF. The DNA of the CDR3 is TGTGCCAGCAGCCCCCTGAGGACACAACTAAGCATCGGTAACAATGAGCAGTTCTTC.

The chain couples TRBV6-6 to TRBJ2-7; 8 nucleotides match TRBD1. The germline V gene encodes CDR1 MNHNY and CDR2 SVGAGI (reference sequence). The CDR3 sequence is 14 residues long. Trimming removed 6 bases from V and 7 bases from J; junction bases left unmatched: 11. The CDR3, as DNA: TGTGCCAGCAGCTGGGGGGACAGGTCTGGAGAGCAGTACTTC. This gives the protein CASSWGDRSGEQYF.

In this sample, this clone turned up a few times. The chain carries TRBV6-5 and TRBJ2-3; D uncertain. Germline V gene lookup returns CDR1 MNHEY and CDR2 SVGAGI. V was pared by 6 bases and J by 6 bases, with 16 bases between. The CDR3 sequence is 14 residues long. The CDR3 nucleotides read TGTGCCAGCAGCACTCAGCCCTACCCCGATACGCAGTATTTT. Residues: CASSTQPYPDTQYF.

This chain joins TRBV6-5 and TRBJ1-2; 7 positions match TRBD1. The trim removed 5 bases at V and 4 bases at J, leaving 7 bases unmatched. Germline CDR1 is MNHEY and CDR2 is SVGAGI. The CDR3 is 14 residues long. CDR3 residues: CASSELGTVYGYTF. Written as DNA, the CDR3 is TGTGCCAGCAGTGAATTGGGGACAGTCTATGGCTACACCTTC.

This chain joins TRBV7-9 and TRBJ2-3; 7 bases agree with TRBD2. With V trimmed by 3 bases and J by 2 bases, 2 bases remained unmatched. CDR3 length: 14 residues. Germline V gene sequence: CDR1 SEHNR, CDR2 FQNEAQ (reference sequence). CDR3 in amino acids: CASSLGLNTDTQYF. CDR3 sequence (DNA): TGTGCCAGCAGCTTGGGACTAAACACAGATACGCAGTATTTT.

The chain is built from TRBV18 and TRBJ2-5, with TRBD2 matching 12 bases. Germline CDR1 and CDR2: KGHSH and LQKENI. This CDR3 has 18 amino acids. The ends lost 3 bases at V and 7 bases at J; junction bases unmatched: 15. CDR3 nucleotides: TGTGCCAGCTCACCCCGGACTAGCGGGGCGGCTTCAATATTGACCCAGTACTTC. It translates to CASSPRTSGAASILTQYF. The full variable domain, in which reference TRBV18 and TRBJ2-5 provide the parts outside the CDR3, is NAGVMQNPRHLVRRRGQEARLRCSPMKGHSHVYWYRQLPEEGLKFMVYLQKENIIDESGMPKERFSAEFPKEGPSILRIQQVVRGDSAAYFCASSPRTSGAASILTQYFGPGTRLLVL.

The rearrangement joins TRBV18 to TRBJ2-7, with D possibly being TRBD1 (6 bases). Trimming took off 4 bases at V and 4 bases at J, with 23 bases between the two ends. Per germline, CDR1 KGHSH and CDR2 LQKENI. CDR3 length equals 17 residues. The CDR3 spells CASSRRQGQTGEYEQYF. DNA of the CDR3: TGTGCCAGCTCACGCCGCCAAGGACAGACCGGGGAGTACGAGCAGTACTTC.

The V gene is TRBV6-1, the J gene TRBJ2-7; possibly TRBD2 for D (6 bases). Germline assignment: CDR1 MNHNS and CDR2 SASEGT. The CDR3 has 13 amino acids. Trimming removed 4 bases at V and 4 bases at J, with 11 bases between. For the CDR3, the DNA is TGTGCCAGCAGTGGAGAAGGAGGGTACGAGCAGTACTTC. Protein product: CASSGEGGYEQYF.

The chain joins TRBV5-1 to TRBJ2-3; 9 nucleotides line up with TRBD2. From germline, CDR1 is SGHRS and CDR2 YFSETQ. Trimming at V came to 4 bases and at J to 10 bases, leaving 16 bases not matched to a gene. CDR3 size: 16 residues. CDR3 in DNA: TGCGCCAGCAGCGGGGCTAGCGGGGAGCTGACAGGATCGCAGTATTTT. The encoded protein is CASSGASGELTGSQYF.